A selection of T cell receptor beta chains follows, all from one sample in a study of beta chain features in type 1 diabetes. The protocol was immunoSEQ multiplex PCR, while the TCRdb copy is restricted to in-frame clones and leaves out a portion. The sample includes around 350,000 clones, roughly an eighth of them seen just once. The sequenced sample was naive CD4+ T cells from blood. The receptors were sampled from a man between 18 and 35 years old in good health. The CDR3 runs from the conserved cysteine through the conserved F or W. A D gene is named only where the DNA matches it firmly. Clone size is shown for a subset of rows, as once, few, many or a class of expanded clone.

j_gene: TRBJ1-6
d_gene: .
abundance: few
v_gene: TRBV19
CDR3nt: TGTGCCAGTAGTGCACAGGCTCTACATTCACCCCTCCACTTT
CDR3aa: CASSAQALHSPLHF

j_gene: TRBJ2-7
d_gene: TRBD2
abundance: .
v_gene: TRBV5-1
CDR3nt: TGCGCCAGCAGCTTTGGGGGGGGAAGCACCTACGAGCAGTACTTC
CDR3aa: CASSFGGGSTYEQYF

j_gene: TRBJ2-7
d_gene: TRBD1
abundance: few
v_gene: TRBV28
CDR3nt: TGTGCCAGTAGTAAAAGGGGGCACTACGAGCAGTACTTC
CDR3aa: CASSKRGHYEQYF

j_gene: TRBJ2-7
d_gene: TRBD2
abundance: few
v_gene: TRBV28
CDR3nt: TGTGCCAGCAGCCTAGCGGGGACCTCCTACGAGCAGTACTTC
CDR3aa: CASSLAGTSYEQYF

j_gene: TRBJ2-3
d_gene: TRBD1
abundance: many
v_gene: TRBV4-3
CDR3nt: TGCGCCAGCAGCCAGCGATACAGGGGGAGCACAGATACGCAGTATTTT
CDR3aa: CASSQRYRGSTDTQYF

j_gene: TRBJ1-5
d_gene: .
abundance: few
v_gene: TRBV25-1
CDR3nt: TGTGCCAGCAGTGACCCGGGAGGTCAGCCCCAGCATTTT
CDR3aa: CASSDPGGQPQHF

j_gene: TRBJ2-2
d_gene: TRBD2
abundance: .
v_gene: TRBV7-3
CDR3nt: TGTGCCAGCAGCCTAAATAGCGGGGGGGACACCGGGGAGCTGTTTTTT
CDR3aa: CASSLNSGGDTGELFF

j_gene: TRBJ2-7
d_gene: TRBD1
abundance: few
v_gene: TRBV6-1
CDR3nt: TGTGCCAGCAGTGAAGCGGGACAGCTTGCCTACGAGCAGTACTTC
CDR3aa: CASSEAGQLAYEQYF

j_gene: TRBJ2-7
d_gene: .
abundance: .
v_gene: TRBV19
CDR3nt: TGTGCCAGTAGTATCCCCCCCGACGAGCAGTACTTC
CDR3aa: CASSIPPDEQYF

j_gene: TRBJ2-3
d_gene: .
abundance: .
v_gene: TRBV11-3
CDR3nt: TGTGCCAGCAGCTTAGACGGGGTTAGCACAGATACGCAGTATTTT
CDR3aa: CASSLDGVSTDTQYF

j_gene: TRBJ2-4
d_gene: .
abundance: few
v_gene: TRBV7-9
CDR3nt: TGTGCCAGCAGCCCGGACACTCTTGCTTCAAACATTCAGTACTTC
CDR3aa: CASSPDTLASNIQYF

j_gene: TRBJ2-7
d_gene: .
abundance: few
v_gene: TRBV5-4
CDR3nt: TGTGCCAGCAGCTTGGACGGCTACGAGCAGTACTTC
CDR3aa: CASSLDGYEQYF

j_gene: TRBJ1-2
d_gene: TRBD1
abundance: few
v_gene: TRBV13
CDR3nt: TGTGCCAGCAGAACCACAGGGGTTGGTGGCTACACCTTC
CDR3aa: CASRTTGVGGYTF

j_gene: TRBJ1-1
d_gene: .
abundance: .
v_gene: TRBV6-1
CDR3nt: TGTGCCAGCAGTGAAGGACAGATGAACACTGAAGCTTTCTTT
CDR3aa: CASSEGQMNTEAFF

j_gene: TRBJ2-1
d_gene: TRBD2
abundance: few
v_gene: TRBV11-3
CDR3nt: TGTGCCAGCAGCCGGAGATTCGGGACTAGCGGGGGGGATAATGAGCAGTTCTTC
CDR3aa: CASSRRFGTSGGDNEQFF

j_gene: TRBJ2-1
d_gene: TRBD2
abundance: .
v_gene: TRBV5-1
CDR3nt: TGCGCCAGCAGCTTGGGGGGGACTAGCGGGAGAGCTCCAGGTGTCTTC
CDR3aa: CASSLGGTSGRAPGVF

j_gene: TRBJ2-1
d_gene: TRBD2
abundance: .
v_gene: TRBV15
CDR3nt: TGTGCCACCAGCAGAGATAGGGATAGCGGGAGAAATGAGCAGTTCTTC
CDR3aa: CATSRDRDSGRNEQFF

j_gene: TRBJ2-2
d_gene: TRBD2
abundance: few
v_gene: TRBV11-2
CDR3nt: TGTGCCAGCAGCTGGGCGGGGGGCAGTGCCGGGGAGCTGTTTTTT
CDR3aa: CASSWAGGSAGELFF

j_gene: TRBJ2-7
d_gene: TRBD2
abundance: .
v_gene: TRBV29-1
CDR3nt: TGCAGCGTTGAAGATCATCGGACTAGCGGTCTCGAGCAGTACTTC
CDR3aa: CSVEDHRTSGLEQYF

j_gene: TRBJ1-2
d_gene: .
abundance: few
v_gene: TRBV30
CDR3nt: TGTGCCTGGAGTGTATACCGGTATGGCTACACCTTC
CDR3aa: CAWSVYRYGYTF

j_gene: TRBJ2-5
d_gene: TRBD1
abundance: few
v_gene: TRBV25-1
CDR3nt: TGTGCCAGCAGTCCGTACAGGGGGCGAGAGACCCAGTACTTC
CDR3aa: CASSPYRGRETQYF

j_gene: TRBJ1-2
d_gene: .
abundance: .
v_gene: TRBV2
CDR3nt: TGTGCCAGCAGTGTAATACGGGATTCCTGGTTGGACACCTTC
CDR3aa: CASSVIRDSWLDTF

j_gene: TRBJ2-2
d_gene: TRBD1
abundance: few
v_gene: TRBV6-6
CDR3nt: TGTGCCAGCAGAGGTACAGGGGGAGGCTACACCGGGGAGCTGTTTTTT
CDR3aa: CASRGTGGGYTGELFF

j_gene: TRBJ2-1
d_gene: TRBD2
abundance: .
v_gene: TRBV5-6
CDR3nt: TGTGCCAGCAGCCCACTAGCGGAGAGCTCCTACAATGAGCAGTTCTTC
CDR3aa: CASSPLAESSYNEQFF

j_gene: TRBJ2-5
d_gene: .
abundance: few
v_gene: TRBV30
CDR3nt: TGTGCCTGGAGGATTACAGGTGTGGAGAGACCCCAGTACTTC
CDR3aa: CAWRITGVERPQYF

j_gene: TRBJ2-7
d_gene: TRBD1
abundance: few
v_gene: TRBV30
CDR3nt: TGTGCCTGGAGTGGACAGGGGGTTTACCCACCCCACGGACCCCCGATTCGCGAGCAGTACTTC
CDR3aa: CAWSGQGVYPPHGPPIREQYF

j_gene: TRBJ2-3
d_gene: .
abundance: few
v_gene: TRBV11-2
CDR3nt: TGTGCCAGCCACTCCCGGGGTATAGTTGTCGGTACGCAGTATTTT
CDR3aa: CASHSRGIVVGTQYF

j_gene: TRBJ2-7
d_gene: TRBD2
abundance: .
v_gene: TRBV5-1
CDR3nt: TGCGCCAGCAGCTTGGTGCCGGGACTAGCACACGAGCAGTACTTC
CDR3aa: CASSLVPGLAHEQYF

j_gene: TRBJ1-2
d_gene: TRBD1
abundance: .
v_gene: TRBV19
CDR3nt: TGTGCCAGTAGTATCGACAGGGTAAGGCCCGGCTACACCTTC
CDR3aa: CASSIDRVRPGYTF

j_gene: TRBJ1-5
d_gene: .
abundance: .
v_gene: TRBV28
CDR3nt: TGTGCCAGCAGTTTCCCCGGGACACTGATCGATCAGCCCCAGCATTTT
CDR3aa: CASSFPGTLIDQPQHF

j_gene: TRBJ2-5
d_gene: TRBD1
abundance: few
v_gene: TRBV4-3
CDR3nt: TGCGCCAGCCGGGACAGGGGTGAAGAGACCCAGTACTTC
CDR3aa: CASRDRGEETQYF

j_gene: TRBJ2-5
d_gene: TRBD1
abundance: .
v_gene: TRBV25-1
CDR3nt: TGTGCCAGCAGTGATAGCCCGACAGGGACAGAGACCCAGTACTTC
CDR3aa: CASSDSPTGTETQYF

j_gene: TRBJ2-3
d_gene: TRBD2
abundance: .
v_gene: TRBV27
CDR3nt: TGTGCCAGCATTGCGGGGGGCACAGATACGCAGTATTTT
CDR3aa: CASIAGGTDTQYF

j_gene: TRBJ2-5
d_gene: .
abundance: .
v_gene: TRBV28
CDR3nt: TGTGCCAGCAGTTCAAGGGGAGAGACCCAGTACTTC
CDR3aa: CASSSRGETQYF

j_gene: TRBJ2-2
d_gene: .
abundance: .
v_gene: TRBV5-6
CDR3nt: TGTGCCAGCAGCCCGGACAGACCAGTCGGGGAGCTGTTTTTT
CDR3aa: CASSPDRPVGELFF

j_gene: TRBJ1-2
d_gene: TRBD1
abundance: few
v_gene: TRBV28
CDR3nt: TGTGCCAGCAGCTTGGACAGGGACTATGGCTACACCTTC
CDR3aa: CASSLDRDYGYTF

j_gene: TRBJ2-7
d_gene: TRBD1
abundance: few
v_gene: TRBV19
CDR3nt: TGTGCCAGTAGTATCGACAGGGGACGTGTTTACGAGCAGTACTTC
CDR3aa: CASSIDRGRVYEQYF

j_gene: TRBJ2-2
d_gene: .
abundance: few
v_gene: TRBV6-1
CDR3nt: TGTGCCAGCAGTCCCACGAACACCGGGGAGCTGTTTTTT
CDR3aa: CASSPTNTGELFF

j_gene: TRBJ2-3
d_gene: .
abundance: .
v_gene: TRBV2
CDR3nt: TGTGCCAGCAGTGAATTTCTAGGAAGCACAGATACGCAGTATTTT
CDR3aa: CASSEFLGSTDTQYF

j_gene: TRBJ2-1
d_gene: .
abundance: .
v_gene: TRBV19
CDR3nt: TGTGCCAGTAGCCTCTCCCAGTCCTCTCGCAATGAGCAGTTCTTC
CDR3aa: CASSLSQSSRNEQFF

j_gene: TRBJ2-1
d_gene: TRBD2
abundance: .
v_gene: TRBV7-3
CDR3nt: TGTGCCAGCAGCCCACATGGCGGGGGGGTATACAATGAGCAGTTCTTC
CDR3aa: CASSPHGGGVYNEQFF

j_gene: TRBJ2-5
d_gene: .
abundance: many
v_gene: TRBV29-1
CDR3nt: TGCAGCGTTGAACAGGGCCAAGAGACCCAGTACTTC
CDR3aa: CSVEQGQETQYF

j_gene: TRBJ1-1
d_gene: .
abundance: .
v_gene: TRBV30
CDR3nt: TGTGCCTGGAACTACGGGGGGCACTACACTGAAGCTTTCTTT
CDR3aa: CAWNYGGHYTEAFF

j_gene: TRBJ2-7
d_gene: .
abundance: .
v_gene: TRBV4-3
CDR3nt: TGCGCCAGCAGCCAAGACCGGAACAGTCGCGAGCAGTACTTC
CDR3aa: CASSQDRNSREQYF

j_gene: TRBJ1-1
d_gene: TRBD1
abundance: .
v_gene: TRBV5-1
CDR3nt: TGCGCCAGCAGCCCGGGTGGACAGGTGAACACTGAAGCTTTCTTT
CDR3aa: CASSPGGQVNTEAFF

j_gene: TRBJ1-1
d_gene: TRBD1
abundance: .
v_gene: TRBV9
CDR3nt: TGTGCCAGCAGCACCAGGACAGGTATGAGCACTGAAGCTTTCTTT
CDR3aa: CASSTRTGMSTEAFF

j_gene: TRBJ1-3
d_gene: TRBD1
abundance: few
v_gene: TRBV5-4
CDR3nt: TGTGCCAGCAGCTTGAGACAGGGGATCTCTGGAAACACCATATATTTT
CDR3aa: CASSLRQGISGNTIYF

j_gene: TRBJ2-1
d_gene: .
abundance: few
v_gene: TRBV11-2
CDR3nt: TGTGCCAGCAGCTTATCGGGGGACTCCTACAATGAGCAGTTCTTC
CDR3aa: CASSLSGDSYNEQFF

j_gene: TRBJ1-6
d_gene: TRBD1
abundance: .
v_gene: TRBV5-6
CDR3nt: TGTGCCAGCAGTTTAACCGGGACAGCCGCCTTGGGATCCTTCTTT
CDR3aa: CASSLTGTAALGSFF

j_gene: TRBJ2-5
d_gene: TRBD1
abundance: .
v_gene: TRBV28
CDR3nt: TGTGCCAGCAGAATGACAGGGGAAGAGACCCAGTACTTC
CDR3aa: CASRMTGEETQYF

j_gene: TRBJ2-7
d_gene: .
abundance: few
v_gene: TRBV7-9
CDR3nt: TGTGCCAGCAGCTTAGTAGCCGAGTCCTACGAGCAGTACTTC
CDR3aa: CASSLVAESYEQYF

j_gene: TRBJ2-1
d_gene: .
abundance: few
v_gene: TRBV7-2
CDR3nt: TGTGCCAGCAGCTTAGAGGCGGGGCGCTCCTACAATGAGCAGTTCTTC
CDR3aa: CASSLEAGRSYNEQFF

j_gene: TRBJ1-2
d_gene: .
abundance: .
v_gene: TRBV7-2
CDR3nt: TGTGCCAGCAGCGTCAGGGCCTATGGCTACACCTTC
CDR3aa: CASSVRAYGYTF

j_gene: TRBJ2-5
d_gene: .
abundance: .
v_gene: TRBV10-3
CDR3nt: TGTGCCACGAGAGACAGTTACCAAGAGACCCAGTACTTC
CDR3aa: CATRDSYQETQYF

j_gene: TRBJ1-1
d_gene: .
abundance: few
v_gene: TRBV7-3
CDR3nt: TGTGCCAGCAGCTTAAGGGAGGGGACTGAAGCTTTCTTT
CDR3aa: CASSLREGTEAFF